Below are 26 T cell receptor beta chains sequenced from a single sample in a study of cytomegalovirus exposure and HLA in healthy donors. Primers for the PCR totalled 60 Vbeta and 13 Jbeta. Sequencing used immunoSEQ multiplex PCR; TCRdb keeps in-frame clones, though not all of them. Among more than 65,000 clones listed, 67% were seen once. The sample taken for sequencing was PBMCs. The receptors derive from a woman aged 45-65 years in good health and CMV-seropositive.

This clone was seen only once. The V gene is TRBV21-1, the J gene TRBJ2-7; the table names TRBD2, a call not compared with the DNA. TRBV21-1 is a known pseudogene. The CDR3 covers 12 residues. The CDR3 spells CASSKPRYEQYF. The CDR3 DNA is TGTGCCAGCAGCAAACCGAGGTACGAGCAGTACTTC.

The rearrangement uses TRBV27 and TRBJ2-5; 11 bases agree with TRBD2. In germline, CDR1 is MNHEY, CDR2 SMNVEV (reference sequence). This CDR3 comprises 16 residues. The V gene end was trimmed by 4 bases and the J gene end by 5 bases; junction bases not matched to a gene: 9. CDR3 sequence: CASSSIIAGGRETQYF. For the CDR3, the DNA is TGTGCCAGCAGTTCCATTATAGCGGGGGGGCGGGAGACCCAGTACTTC.

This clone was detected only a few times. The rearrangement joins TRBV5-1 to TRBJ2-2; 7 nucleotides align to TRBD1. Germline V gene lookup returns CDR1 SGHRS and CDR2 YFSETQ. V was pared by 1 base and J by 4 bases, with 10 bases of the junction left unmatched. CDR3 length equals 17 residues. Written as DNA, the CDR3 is TGCGCCAGCAGCTTGAAAGGGGGCGGCGAAATCACCGGGGAGCTGTTTTTT. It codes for CASSLKGGGEITGELFF.

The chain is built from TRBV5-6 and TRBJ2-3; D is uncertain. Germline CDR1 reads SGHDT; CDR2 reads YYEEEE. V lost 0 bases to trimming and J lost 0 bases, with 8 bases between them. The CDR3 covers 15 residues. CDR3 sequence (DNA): TGTGCCAGCAGCTTGGTAGACTTCAGCACAGATACGCAGTATTTT. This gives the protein CASSLVDFSTDTQYF.

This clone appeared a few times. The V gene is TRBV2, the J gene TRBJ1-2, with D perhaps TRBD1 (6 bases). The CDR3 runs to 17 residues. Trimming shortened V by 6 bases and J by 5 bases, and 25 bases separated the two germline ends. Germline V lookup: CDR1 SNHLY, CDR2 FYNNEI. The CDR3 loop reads CASSHKQGIAAYYGYTF. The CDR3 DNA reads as TGTGCCAGCAGCCACAAACAGGGCATAGCCGCTTATTATGGCTACACCTTC.

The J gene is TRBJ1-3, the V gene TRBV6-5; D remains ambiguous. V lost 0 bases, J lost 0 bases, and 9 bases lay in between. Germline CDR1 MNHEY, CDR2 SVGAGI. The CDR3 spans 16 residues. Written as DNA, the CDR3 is TGTGCCAGCAGTTACTCGCCCCGCGACTCTGGAAACACCATATATTTT. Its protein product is CASSYSPRDSGNTIYF.

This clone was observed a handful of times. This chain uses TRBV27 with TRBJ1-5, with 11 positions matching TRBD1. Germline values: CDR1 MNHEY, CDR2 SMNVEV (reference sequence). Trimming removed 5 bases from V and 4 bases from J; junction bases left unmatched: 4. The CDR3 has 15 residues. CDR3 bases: TGTGCCAGCAGTAGGACAGGGGGCGCGAATCAGCCCCAGCATTTT. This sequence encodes CASSRTGGANQPQHF.

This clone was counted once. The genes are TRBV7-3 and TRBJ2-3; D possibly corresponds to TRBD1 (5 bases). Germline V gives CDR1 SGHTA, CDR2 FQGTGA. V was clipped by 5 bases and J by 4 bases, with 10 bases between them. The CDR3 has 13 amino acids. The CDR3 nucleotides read TGTGCCAGCAGCATCAGGGTCCCAGATACGCAGTATTTT. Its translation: CASSIRVPDTQYF. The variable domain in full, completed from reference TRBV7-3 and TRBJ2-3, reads GAGVSQTPSNKVTEKGKYVELRCDPISGHTALYWYRQSLGQGPEFLIYFQGTGAADDSGLPNDRFFAVRPEGSVSTLKIQRTERGDSAVYLCASSIRVPDTQYFGPGTRLTVL.

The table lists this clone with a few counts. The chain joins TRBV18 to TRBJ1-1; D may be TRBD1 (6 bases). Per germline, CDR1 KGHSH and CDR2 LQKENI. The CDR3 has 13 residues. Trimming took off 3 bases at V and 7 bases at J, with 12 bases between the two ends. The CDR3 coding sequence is TGTGCCAGCTCACCGGAATCGGACAGTGAAGCTTTCTTT. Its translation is CASSPESDSEAFF.

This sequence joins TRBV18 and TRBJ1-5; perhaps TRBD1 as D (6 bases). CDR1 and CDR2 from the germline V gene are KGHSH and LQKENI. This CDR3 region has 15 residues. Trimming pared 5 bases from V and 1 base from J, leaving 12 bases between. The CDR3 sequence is CASSLQGESNQPQHF. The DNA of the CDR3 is TGTGCCAGCTCATTACAGGGTGAAAGCAATCAGCCCCAGCATTTT.

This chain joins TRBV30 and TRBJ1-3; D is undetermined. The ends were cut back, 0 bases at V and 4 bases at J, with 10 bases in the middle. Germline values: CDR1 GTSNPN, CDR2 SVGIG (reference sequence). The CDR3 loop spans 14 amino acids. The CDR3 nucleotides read TGTGCCTGGAGTGTAGAGGGAAGAGGAAACACCATATATTTT. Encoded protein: CAWSVEGRGNTIYF.

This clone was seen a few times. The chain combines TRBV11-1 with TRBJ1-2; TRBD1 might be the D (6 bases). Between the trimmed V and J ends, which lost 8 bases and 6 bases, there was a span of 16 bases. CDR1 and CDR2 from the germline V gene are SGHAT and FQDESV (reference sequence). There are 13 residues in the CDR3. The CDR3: CASSPGQGDGYTF. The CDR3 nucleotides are TGTGCCAGCTCTCCGGGACAAGGAGATGGCTACACCTTC.

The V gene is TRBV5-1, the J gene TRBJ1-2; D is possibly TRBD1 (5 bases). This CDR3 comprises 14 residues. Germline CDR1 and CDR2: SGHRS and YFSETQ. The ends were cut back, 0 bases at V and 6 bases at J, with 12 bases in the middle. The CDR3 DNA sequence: TGCGCCAGCAGCTTGGTGGGGCAGGATGATGGCTACACCTTC. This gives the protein CASSLVGQDDGYTF.

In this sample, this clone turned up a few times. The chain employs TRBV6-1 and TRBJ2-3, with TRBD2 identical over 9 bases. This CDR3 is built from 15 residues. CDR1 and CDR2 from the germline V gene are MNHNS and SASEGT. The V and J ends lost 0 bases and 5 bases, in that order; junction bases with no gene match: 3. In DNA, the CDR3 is TGTGCCAGCAGTGAAGCTAGCGGGGGAGAAGATACGCAGTATTTT. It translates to CASSEASGGEDTQYF.

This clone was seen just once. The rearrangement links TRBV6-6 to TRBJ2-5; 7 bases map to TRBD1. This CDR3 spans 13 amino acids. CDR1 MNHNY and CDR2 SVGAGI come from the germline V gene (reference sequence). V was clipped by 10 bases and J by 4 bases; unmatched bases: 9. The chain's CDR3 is CATGGVLRETQYF. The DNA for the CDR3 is TGTGCCACAGGGGGAGTATTACGAGAGACCCAGTACTTC.

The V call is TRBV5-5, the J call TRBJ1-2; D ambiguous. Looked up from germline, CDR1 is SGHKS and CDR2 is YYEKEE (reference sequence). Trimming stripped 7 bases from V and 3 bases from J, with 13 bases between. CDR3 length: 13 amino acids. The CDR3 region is CASGLGFDYGYTF. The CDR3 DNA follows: TGTGCCAGCGGCCTAGGTTTCGACTATGGCTACACCTTC.

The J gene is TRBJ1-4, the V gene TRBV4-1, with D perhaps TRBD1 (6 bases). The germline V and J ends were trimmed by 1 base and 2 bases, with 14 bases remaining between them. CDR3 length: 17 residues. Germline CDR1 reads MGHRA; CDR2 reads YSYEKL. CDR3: CASSQAQGRGTNEKLFF. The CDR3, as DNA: TGCGCCAGCAGCCAAGCACAGGGTAGGGGGACTAATGAAAAACTGTTTTTT.

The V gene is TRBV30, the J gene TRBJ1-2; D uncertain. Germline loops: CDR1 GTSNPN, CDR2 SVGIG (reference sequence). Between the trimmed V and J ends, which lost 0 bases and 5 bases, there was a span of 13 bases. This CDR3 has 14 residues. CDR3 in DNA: TGTGCCTGGAGTGTAGGTAGTCAGGCATATGGCTACACCTTC. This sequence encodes CAWSVGSQAYGYTF.

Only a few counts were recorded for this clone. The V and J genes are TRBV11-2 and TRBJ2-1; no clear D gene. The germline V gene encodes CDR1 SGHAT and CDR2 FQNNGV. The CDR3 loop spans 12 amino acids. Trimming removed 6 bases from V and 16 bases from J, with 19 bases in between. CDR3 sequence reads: CASRILLDRGFF. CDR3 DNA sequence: TGTGCCAGCAGGATACTACTGGATAGAGGCTTCTTC.

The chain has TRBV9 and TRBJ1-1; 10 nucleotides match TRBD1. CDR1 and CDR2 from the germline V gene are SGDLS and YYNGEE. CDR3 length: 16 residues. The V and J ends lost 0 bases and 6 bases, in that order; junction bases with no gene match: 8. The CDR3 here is CASSVGGGTGASEAFF. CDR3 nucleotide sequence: TGTGCCAGCAGCGTAGGGGGGGGGACAGGGGCCTCTGAAGCTTTCTTT.

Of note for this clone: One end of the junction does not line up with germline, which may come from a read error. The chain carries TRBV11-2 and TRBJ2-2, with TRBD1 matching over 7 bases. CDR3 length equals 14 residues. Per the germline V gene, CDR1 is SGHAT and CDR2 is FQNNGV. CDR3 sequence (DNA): TGTGCCAGCAGCGTAGACAGGGTAACCGGGGAGCTGTTTTTT. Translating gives CASSVDRVTGELFF.

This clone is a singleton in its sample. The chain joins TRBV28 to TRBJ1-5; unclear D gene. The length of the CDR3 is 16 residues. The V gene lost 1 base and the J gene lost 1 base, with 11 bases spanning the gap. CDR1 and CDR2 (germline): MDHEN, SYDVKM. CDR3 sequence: CASSLYITASNQPQHF. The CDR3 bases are TGTGCCAGCAGTTTATATATTACCGCGAGCAATCAGCCCCAGCATTTT. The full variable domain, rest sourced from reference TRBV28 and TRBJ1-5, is DVKVTQSSRYLVKRTGEKVFLECVQDMDHENMFWYRQDPGLGLRLIYFSYDVKMKEKGDIPEGYSVSREKKERFSLILESASTNQTSMYLCASSLYITASNQPQHFGDGTRLSIL.

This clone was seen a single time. The CDR3 reads CASSVGLAGGPNTGELFF. CDR3 DNA: TGTGCCAGCAGCGTAGGCCTAGCGGGGGGCCCCAACACCGGGGAGCTGTTTTTT. V is TRBV9 and J is TRBJ2-2; 11 nucleotides match TRBD2. The CDR3 has 18 residues. The V gene end was trimmed by 0 bases and the J gene end by 2 bases; junction bases not matched to a gene: 6. Germline CDR1 reads SGDLS; CDR2 reads YYNGEE.

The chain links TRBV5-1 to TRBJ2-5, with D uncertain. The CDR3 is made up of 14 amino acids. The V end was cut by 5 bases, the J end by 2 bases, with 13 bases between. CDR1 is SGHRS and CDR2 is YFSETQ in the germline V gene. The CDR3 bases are TGCGCCAGCAGTCCCCTCCCAGGTCAAGAGACCCAGTACTTC. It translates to CASSPLPGQETQYF. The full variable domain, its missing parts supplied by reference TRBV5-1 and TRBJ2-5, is KAGVTQTPRYLIKTRGQQVTLSCSPISGHRSVSWYQQTPGQGLQFLFEYFSETQRNKGNFPGRFSGRQFSNSRSEMNVSTLELGDSALYLCASSPLPGQETQYFGPGTRLLVL.

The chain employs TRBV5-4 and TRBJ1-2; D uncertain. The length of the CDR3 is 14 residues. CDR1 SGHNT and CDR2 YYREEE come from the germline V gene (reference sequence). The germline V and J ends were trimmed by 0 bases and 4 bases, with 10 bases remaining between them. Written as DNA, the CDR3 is TGTGCCAGCAGCTTGGTGACGGGTACCTATGGCTACACCTTC. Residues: CASSLVTGTYGYTF.

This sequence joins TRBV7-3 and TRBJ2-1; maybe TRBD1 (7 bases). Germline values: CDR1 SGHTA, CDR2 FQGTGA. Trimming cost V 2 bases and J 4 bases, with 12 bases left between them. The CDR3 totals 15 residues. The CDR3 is CASSLGPGGYNEQFF. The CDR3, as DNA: TGTGCCAGCAGCTTAGGGCCAGGGGGGTACAATGAGCAGTTCTTC.